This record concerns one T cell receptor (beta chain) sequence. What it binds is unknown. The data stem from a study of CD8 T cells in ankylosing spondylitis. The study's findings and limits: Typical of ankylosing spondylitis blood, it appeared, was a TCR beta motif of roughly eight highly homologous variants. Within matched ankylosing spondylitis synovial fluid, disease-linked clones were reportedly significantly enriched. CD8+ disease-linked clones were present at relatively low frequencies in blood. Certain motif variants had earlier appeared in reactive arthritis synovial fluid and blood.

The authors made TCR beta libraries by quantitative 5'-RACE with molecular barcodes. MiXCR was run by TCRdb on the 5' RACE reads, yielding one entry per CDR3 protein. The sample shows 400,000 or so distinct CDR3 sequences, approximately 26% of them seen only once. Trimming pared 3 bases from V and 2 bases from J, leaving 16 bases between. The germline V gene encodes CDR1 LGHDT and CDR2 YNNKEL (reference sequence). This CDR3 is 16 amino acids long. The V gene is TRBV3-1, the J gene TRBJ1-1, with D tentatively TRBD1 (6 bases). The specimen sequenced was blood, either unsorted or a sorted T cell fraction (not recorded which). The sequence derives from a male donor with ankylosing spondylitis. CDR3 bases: TGTGCCAGCAGCCAGCGGAGGGGAGGGGGAAACACTGAAGCTTTCTTT. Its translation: CASSQRRGGGNTEAFF. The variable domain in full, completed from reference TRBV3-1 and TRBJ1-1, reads DTAVSQTPKYLVTQMGNDKSIKCEQNLGHDTMYWYKQDSKKFLKIMFSYNNKELIINETVPNRFSPKSPDKAHLNLHINSLELGDSAVYFCASSQRRGGGNTEAFFGQGTRLTVV.